These 15 T cell receptor beta chains were all obtained from the same sample, sequenced in a study of blood T cell repertoires in COVID-19. The data were produced by immunoSEQ multiplex PCR, yet TCRdb's version contains in-frame clones alone and is incomplete. The sample has about 26,000 clones, nearly 90% seen once; the top ten hold about 11%. The source material was peripheral blood. The receptors come from a man between 65 and 85 years old with acute or convalescent COVID-19.

The chain combines TRBV27 with TRBJ1-2; D might be TRBD1 (6 bases). Germline V gene lookup returns CDR1 MNHEY and CDR2 SMNVEV (reference sequence). The CDR3 loop spans 15 amino acids. The V end lost 2 bases, the J end lost 1 base, and 11 bases lay between the germline ends. The DNA for the CDR3 is TGTGCCAGCAGTTTACAGGGGAGCATTAACTATGGCTACACCTTC. Protein: CASSLQGSINYGYTF.

V usage is TRBV12-3 or TRBV12-4 and J usage is TRBJ2-5; the match to TRBD2 covers 7 bases. Trimming removed 3 bases from V and 4 bases from J; junction bases left unmatched: 2. The CDR3 runs 13 residues. This CDR3 is CASSFGEGETQYF. The CDR3 DNA sequence: TGTGCCAGCAGTTTTGGGGAGGGAGAGACCCAGTACTTC.

This clone came up once. This chain uses TRBV19 with TRBJ2-7; D unresolved. Germline assignment: CDR1 LNHDA and CDR2 SQIVND (reference sequence). The length of the CDR3 is 14 residues. Deletions cut 3 bases from V and 6 bases from J, with 15 bases between. The CDR3 loop reads CASSMFGRLSEQYF. CDR3 DNA: TGTGCCAGTAGTATGTTTGGTCGACTCAGCGAGCAGTACTTC.

The genes are TRBV5-4 and TRBJ2-1, with TRBD2 matching 7 bases. V lost 4 bases, J lost 6 bases, and 16 bases stayed unmatched. The CDR3 consists of 17 residues. From germline, CDR1 is SGHNT and CDR2 YYREEE (reference sequence). The CDR3 DNA is TGTGCCAGCAGCCCCCCTGGCGGGGGTTCTACCTCCAATGAGCAGTTCTTC. Amino acids: CASSPPGGGSTSNEQFF.

A few counts support this clone. This chain connects TRBV18 to TRBJ2-7; TRBD1 is a possible D gene (6 bases). Trimming removed 3 bases from V and 6 bases from J, with 21 bases in between. CDR1 KGHSH and CDR2 LQKENI come from the germline V gene. This CDR3 has 16 residues. This chain's CDR3 is CASSPPTGTTGSEQYF. The CDR3 nucleotides read TGTGCCAGCTCACCGCCTACCGGGACAACGGGCAGCGAGCAGTACTTC.

J is TRBJ1-1 and V is TRBV12-3 or TRBV12-4; D remains ambiguous. Trimming took off 6 bases at V and 1 base at J, with 9 bases between the two ends. The CDR3 sequence is 13 residues long. The CDR3 loop is CASSLQENTEAFF. CDR3 coding DNA: TGTGCCAGCAGCCTCCAGGAGAACACTGAAGCTTTCTTT.

The chain recombines TRBV6-6 with TRBJ2-7, with unresolved D. CDR1 is MNHNY, CDR2 SVGAGI, per germline (reference sequence). The CDR3 runs to 15 residues. The V end lost 0 bases, the J end lost 4 bases, and 13 bases lay between the germline ends. The CDR3 reads CASSYSRGVGYEQYF. CDR3 DNA: TGTGCCAGCAGTTACTCCAGAGGAGTGGGTTACGAGCAGTACTTC.

The chain joins TRBV9 to TRBJ2-7; tentative D call: TRBD1 (6 bases). Germline CDR1 and CDR2: SGDLS and YYNGEE. The CDR3 covers 14 residues. V lost 3 bases, J lost 2 bases, and 12 bases lay in between. For the CDR3, the DNA is TGTGCCAGCAGCGCGTACAGGGACCCCTACGAGCAGTACTTC. Translated, it gives CASSAYRDPYEQYF.

V gene TRBV18 combines with J gene TRBJ2-7, with D maybe TRBD2 (5 bases). The germline V and J ends were trimmed by 2 bases and 3 bases, with 14 bases remaining between them. The CDR3 totals 15 residues. Germline CDR1 reads KGHSH; CDR2 reads LQKENI. DNA of the CDR3: TGTGCCAGCTCACCAGTCGGGATCCCTAACTACGAGCAGTACTTC. Translated: CASSPVGIPNYEQYF.

This clone showed up just a few times. V and J are TRBV5-1 and TRBJ1-2; tentative D call: TRBD1 (6 bases). V shed 0 bases and J shed 6 bases, with 12 bases lying between them. CDR3 size: 14 residues. The V gene's germline CDR1 is SGHRS and CDR2 YFSETQ. The CDR3 bases are TGCGCCAGCAGCTTGGCCGTGGGGGCTGATGGCTACACCTTC. Protein product: CASSLAVGADGYTF.

J is TRBJ2-5 and V is TRBV19; TRBD2 might be the D (5 bases). The length of the CDR3 is 17 residues. The germline V and J ends were trimmed by 3 bases and 0 bases, with 17 bases remaining between them. Germline CDR1 and CDR2: LNHDA and SQIVND (reference sequence). As DNA, the CDR3 is TGTGCCAGTAGTATCGGTCGGACTCAAAACCACCAAGAGACCCAGTACTTC. It specifies CASSIGRTQNHQETQYF.

This chain uses TRBV10-3 with TRBJ1-5, with D unclear. The CDR3 runs 14 residues. Trimming removed 2 bases from V and 7 bases from J, with 12 bases in between. CDR1 and CDR2 from the germline V gene are ENHRY and SYGVKD. The CDR3 nucleotides read TGTGCCATCAGTGAGCAAGGAGGGAGCCAGCCCCAGCATTTT. Its protein product is CAISEQGGSQPQHF.

The chain couples TRBV19 to TRBJ2-1, with TRBD2 identical over 10 bases. After removal of 2 bases from V and 3 bases from J, the junction contained 4 bases not matched to a gene. The CDR3 extends over 16 amino acids. The germline V gene encodes CDR1 LNHDA and CDR2 SQIVND (reference sequence). CDR3 coding DNA: TGTGCCAGTAGTATATCCTGGACTAGCGGCTACAATGAGCAGTTCTTC. Residues: CASSISWTSGYNEQFF. Complete variable domain (other parts from reference TRBV19 and TRBJ2-1): DGGITQSPKYLFRKEGQNVTLSCEQNLNHDAMYWYRQDPGQGLRLIYYSQIVNDFQKGDIAEGYSVSREKKESFPLTVTSAQKNPTAFYLCASSISWTSGYNEQFFGPGTRLTVL.

This sequence joins TRBV7-2 and TRBJ2-5, with TRBD2 matching 8 bases. CDR3 length equals 15 residues. CDR1 is SGHTA, CDR2 FQGNSA, per germline. Trimming removed 2 bases from V and 5 bases from J; junction bases left unmatched: 7. DNA for the CDR3: TGTGCCAGCAGCTTACTGCGGGAGGTAGGGGAGACCCAGTACTTC. Translation: CASSLLREVGETQYF.

The chain employs TRBV12-3 or TRBV12-4 and TRBJ1-2, with 10 bases aligning to TRBD1. The J segment lost 8 bases and the V segment lost 7 bases, leaving 7 bases of the junction unmatched. This CDR3 region has 13 residues. This CDR3 is CASTWDRGYGYTF. The CDR3 DNA reads TGTGCCAGCACCTGGGACAGGGGATACGGCTACACCTTC.